These 9 T cell receptor beta chains were sequenced from one sample in a study of cytomegalovirus exposure and HLA in healthy donors. This PCR relied on a set of 60 Vbeta primers and 13 Jbeta primers. Profiling relied on immunoSEQ multiplex PCR, and the TCRdb table lists in-frame clones only, not all of them. The sample holds around 120,000 clones, roughly 80% seen once. Source material: PBMCs. The receptors come from a man aged 30 to 39 in good health and CMV-seronegative.

This chain uses TRBV9 with TRBJ2-7, with 10 nucleotides matching TRBD1. With 3 bases clipped from V and 5 bases from J, the junction kept 5 bases outside the gene matches. The CDR3 has 14 amino acids. From germline, CDR1 is SGDLS and CDR2 YYNGEE. The CDR3: CASSAWTGGDEQYF. In DNA form, the CDR3 reads TGTGCCAGCAGCGCGTGGACAGGGGGGGACGAGCAGTACTTC.

This clone was seen a handful of times. The chain employs TRBV30 and TRBJ1-5, with TRBD1 as a possible D gene (5 bases). The CDR3 is 13 amino acids. V was cut by 8 bases and J by 2 bases, with 13 bases left in between. In germline, CDR1 is GTSNPN, CDR2 SVGIG (reference sequence). CDR3 amino acids: CAVTGDGNQPQHF. The CDR3 nucleotides are TGTGCCGTCACGGGGGATGGCAATCAGCCCCAGCATTTT.

This sequence joins TRBV10-3 and TRBJ1-5; D not certain. CDR1 ENHRY and CDR2 SYGVKD come from the germline V gene. Trimming removed 0 bases from V and 15 bases from J, with 15 bases in between. This CDR3 region has 13 residues. The CDR3 region has the DNA TGTGCCATCAGTGAGTCTGTCGGCAGGTCAAGGCATTTT. Amino acids: CAISESVGRSRHF.

This rearrangement joins TRBV28 to TRBJ2-2, with D hard to call. The CDR3 runs 14 residues. The germline V and J ends were trimmed by 3 bases and 2 bases, with 7 bases remaining between them. Germline V gene data show CDR1 as MDHEN and CDR2 as SYDVKM. The CDR3 is CASSFLTNTGELFF. The CDR3 nucleotides are TGTGCCAGCAGTTTCCTGACAAACACCGGGGAGCTGTTTTTT.

This clone was seen once. This sequence joins TRBV7-3 and TRBJ2-7; 7 bases fit TRBD1. CDR1 is SGHTA and CDR2 is FQGTGA in the germline V gene. V gave up 5 bases and J gave up 4 bases; unmatched junction bases: 11. The CDR3 extends over 15 amino acids. The DNA of the CDR3 is TGTGCCAGCAGCCCAGGACAGGTGACCTTTTACGAGCAGTACTTC. This translates into CASSPGQVTFYEQYF.

V is TRBV2 and J is TRBJ2-7; 11 bases agree with TRBD2. The CDR3 has 13 amino acids. V lost 10 bases to trimming and J lost 3 bases; unmatched junction nucleotides: 5. Germline V gene lookup returns CDR1 SNHLY and CDR2 FYNNEI. DNA of the CDR3: TGTGCCACCCAGACTAGCGGGAACTACGAGCAGTACTTC. This sequence encodes CATQTSGNYEQYF. Filled out from reference TRBV2 and TRBJ2-7, the complete variable domain reads EPEVTQTPSHQVTQMGQEVILRCVPISNHLYFYWYRQILGQKVEFLVSFYNNEISEKSEIFDDQFSVERPDGSNFTLKIRSTKLEDSAMYFCATQTSGNYEQYFGPGTRLTVT.

This clone was detected once. The gene calls are TRBV5-4 and TRBJ2-5; 13 positions agree with TRBD2. Germline loops: CDR1 SGHNT, CDR2 YYREEE (reference sequence). Unmatched junction bases numbered 4, after V lost 2 bases and J lost 3 bases. The CDR3 totals 16 residues. CDR3 sequence: CASSFVLAGGKETQYF. The CDR3 region has the DNA TGTGCCAGCAGCTTTGTACTAGCGGGAGGGAAAGAGACCCAGTACTTC.

The V call is TRBV28, the J call TRBJ2-1; weak D call: TRBD1 (6 bases). CDR3 length equals 17 residues. V was shortened by 5 bases and J by 0 bases, with 17 bases between the two germline ends. Germline CDR1 is MDHEN and CDR2 is SYDVKM. CDR3 in DNA: TGTGCCAGCAGTCCCGGACAGACCAGTTTCTCCTACAATGAGCAGTTCTTC. Protein sequence: CASSPGQTSFSYNEQFF.

This sequence joins TRBV5-1 and TRBJ2-2; D is possibly TRBD2 (7 bases). The ends were cut back, 6 bases at V and 0 bases at J, with 18 bases in the middle. Germline loops: CDR1 SGHRS, CDR2 YFSETQ. The CDR3 runs to 17 residues. The CDR3 DNA is TGCGCCAGCATCGCTGGGGGGGGCCCCACGAACACCGGGGAGCTGTTTTTT. It encodes CASIAGGGPTNTGELFF.